This T cell receptor beta chain stems from a study of cytomegalovirus exposure and HLA in healthy donors. The PCR used 60 Vbeta and 13 Jbeta primers. The method was immunoSEQ multiplex PCR; TCRdb's version includes in-frame clones alone and lacks a portion of them. The table shows 130,000 to 150,000 clones, with around 77% occurring only once. V lost 0 bases and J lost 3, with 15 bases in between. The V gene's germline CDR1 is SGHDT and CDR2 YYEEEE. The CDR3 is 17 amino acids. The TCR was taken from a woman aged 45-65 years in good health and CMV-seronegative. The chain carries TRBV5-6 and TRBJ1-4; D ambiguous. The sample was PBMCs. CDR3 in DNA: TGTGCCAGCAGCTTGGCGGGGTACGGGCTCGCTAATGAAAAACTGTTTTTT. Its protein is CASSLAGYGLANEKLFF.